The 20 T cell receptor beta chains in this list originate from one sample, sequenced in a study of blood T cell repertoires in COVID-19. Profiling relied on immunoSEQ multiplex PCR, and the TCRdb table lists in-frame clones only, not all of them. The data show about 120,000 clones, 77% seen once. The material sequenced was peripheral blood. The receptors stem from a human donor in a cohort sampled during active COVID-19.

J is TRBJ1-2 and V is TRBV28; 8 positions match TRBD1. CDR3 length: 17 residues. V shed 8 bases and J 4 bases; nucleotides not matched to a gene: 18. CDR1 is MDHEN, CDR2 SYDVKM, per germline. The CDR3 protein is CASDSTGDIGRVYGYTF. CDR3 DNA sequence: TGTGCCAGCGATTCGACAGGGGATATAGGTCGGGTCTATGGCTACACCTTC.

The rearrangement links TRBV9 to TRBJ2-5; D gene uncertain. Germline lookup yields CDR1 SGDLS and CDR2 YYNGEE. Trimming pared 4 bases from V and 5 bases from J, leaving 12 bases between. The CDR3 is 13 residues long. The CDR3 DNA reads TGTGCCAGCAGCTCCCCGACGAGGGAGACCCAGTACTTC. Translated: CASSSPTRETQYF.

The chain joins TRBV6-5 to TRBJ1-4; D might be TRBD1 (6 bases). Germline V lookup: CDR1 MNHEY, CDR2 SVGAGI. Trimming cost V 6 bases and J 3 bases, with 14 bases left between them. The CDR3 runs to 15 residues. CDR3 residues: CASSQGGASNEKLFF. The CDR3 region has the DNA TGTGCCAGCAGCCAAGGGGGAGCCTCTAATGAAAAACTGTTTTTT.

This clone was seen more than once but under ten times. The V and J genes are TRBV5-1 and TRBJ2-7, with D possibly TRBD2 on 6 matching bases. Trimming took off 0 bases at V and 5 bases at J, with 9 bases between the two ends. The germline V gene encodes CDR1 SGHRS and CDR2 YFSETQ. This CDR3 has 13 residues. DNA for the CDR3: TGCGCCAGCAGCTTGGAAGGAGGGGACGAGCAGTACTTC. It translates to CASSLEGGDEQYF.

The chain is built from TRBV7-2 and TRBJ2-5, with 8 bases aligning to TRBD1. The V gene end was trimmed by 6 bases and the J gene end by 1 base; junction bases not matched to a gene: 7. Germline CDR1 reads SGHTA; CDR2 reads FQGNSA. The CDR3 sequence is 15 residues long. The CDR3 region is CASSNRGEIQETQYF. The CDR3 DNA reads TGTGCCAGCAGTAACAGGGGGGAGATCCAAGAGACCCAGTACTTC.

V and J are TRBV7-8 and TRBJ2-5; no definite D call. The V gene lost 2 bases and the J gene lost 1 base, with 8 bases spanning the gap. The CDR3 runs to 14 residues. From germline, CDR1 is SGHVS and CDR2 FQNEAQ. CDR3 sequence (DNA): TGTGCCAGCAGCTTAAGTTCAGGCCAAGAGACCCAGTACTTC. As protein: CASSLSSGQETQYF. Using reference TRBV7-8 and TRBJ2-5 for the parts outside the CDR3, the full variable domain is GAGVSQSPRYKVAKRGQDVALRCDPISGHVSLFWYQQALGQGPEFLTYFQNEAQLDKSGLPSDRFFAERPEGSVSTLKIQRTQQEDSAVYLCASSLSSGQETQYFGPGTRLLVL.

This clone was counted a single time. This chain links TRBV10-1 with TRBJ2-7; D possibly corresponds to TRBD1 (5 bases). The germline gives CDR1 WNHNN, CDR2 SYGVQD (reference sequence). V gave up 6 bases and J gave up 4 bases, with 10 bases separating them. The CDR3 contains 12 residues. CDR3 amino acids: CASSTGPYEQYF. CDR3 nucleotides: TGCGCCAGCAGCACAGGACCTTACGAGCAGTACTTC.

About this clone itself: Other DNA sequences in the same sample also yield this CDR3. The chain carries TRBV5-1 and TRBJ1-1; TRBD1 matches 10 bases. The V and J ends lost 0 bases and 1 base, in that order; junction bases with no gene match: 0. There are 15 residues in the CDR3. Germline V gives CDR1 SGHRS, CDR2 YFSETQ. The CDR3 DNA reads TGCGCCAGCAGCTTGGGGGACAGGGGGAACACTGAAGCTTTCTTT. Protein sequence: CASSLGDRGNTEAFF. Full variable domain (rest looked up from reference TRBV5-1 and TRBJ1-1): KAGVTQTPRYLIKTRGQQVTLSCSPISGHRSVSWYQQTPGQGLQFLFEYFSETQRNKGNFPGRFSGRQFSNSRSEMNVSTLELGDSALYLCASSLGDRGNTEAFFGQGTRLTVV.

The rearrangement joins TRBV5-1 to TRBJ2-7; the match to TRBD2 covers 10 bases. The CDR3 is made up of 16 amino acids. Germline V gene sequence: CDR1 SGHRS, CDR2 YFSETQ. Germline trimming cut 0 bases from V and 2 bases from J; bases unmatched to any gene: 5. CDR3 amino acids: CASSLVVTSGTYEQYF. The CDR3 nucleotides are TGCGCCAGCAGCTTGGTCGTTACTAGCGGGACCTACGAGCAGTACTTC.

This chain links TRBV5-1 with TRBJ2-7, with TRBD1 as a possible D gene (5 bases). The germline V gene has CDR1 SGHRS and CDR2 YFSETQ. Deletions cut 7 bases from V and 3 bases from J, with 14 bases between. The CDR3 contains 13 residues. The CDR3 loop is CASRNQGHYEQYF. The CDR3 nucleotides are TGCGCCAGCCGCAATCAGGGCCACTACGAGCAGTACTTC.

This clone was seen a single time. The V call is TRBV7-9, the J call TRBJ2-7; possible D gene TRBD2, 6 bases. The CDR3 spans 13 residues. Per germline, CDR1 SEHNR and CDR2 FQNEAQ (reference sequence). The V end was cut by 5 bases, the J end by 6 bases, with 14 bases between. CDR3 nucleotides: TGTGCCAGCAGCCCGTCCCGGGACTCCGAGCAGTACTTC. Translated, it gives CASSPSRDSEQYF.

The J gene is TRBJ2-3, the V gene TRBV2, with D possibly matching TRBD1 (5 bases). The CDR3 spans 13 residues. The V gene lost 3 bases and the J gene lost 9 bases, with 13 bases spanning the gap. Germline assignment: CDR1 SNHLY and CDR2 FYNNEI. The CDR3 protein is CASSDMDTWTQYF. CDR3 nucleotides: TGTGCCAGCAGTGATATGGACACCTGGACGCAGTATTTT. The complete variable domain, with remaining parts taken from reference TRBV2 and TRBJ2-3, reads EPEVTQTPSHQVTQMGQEVILRCVPISNHLYFYWYRQILGQKVEFLVSFYNNEISEKSEIFDDQFSVERPDGSNFTLKIRSTKLEDSAMYFCASSDMDTWTQYFGPGTRLTVL.

This clone has more than one count but fewer than ten. The V gene is TRBV3-1 (or the pseudogene TRBV3-2), the J gene TRBJ1-6, with D tentatively TRBD1 (5 bases). V lost 4 bases and J 10 bases, leaving 23 bases between the germline ends. Germline values: CDR1 LGHDT, CDR2 YNNKEL (reference sequence). CDR3 length: 17 residues. The CDR3 region has the DNA TGTGCCAGCAGCCGGAGAAGGGGCGACCCCGTTCTCTCACCCCTCCACTTT. Protein sequence: CASSRRRGDPVLSPLHF.

The chain carries TRBV28 and TRBJ2-4; a possible D gene is TRBD2 (8 bases). Between the trimmed V and J ends, which lost 6 bases and 8 bases, there was a span of 26 bases. Germline assignment: CDR1 MDHEN and CDR2 SYDVKM. The CDR3 covers 17 residues. CDR3 sequence: CASRTPGGLEGVDIQYF. For the CDR3, the DNA is TGTGCCAGCAGAACCCCAGGGGGACTAGAAGGTGTGGACATTCAGTACTTC.

J is TRBJ1-2 and V is TRBV28; TRBD1 is a possible D gene (6 bases). The CDR3 extends over 14 amino acids. The V end lost 7 bases, the J end lost 4 bases, and 16 bases lay between the germline ends. Germline V gene sequence: CDR1 MDHEN, CDR2 SYDVKM. Here the CDR3 DNA reads TGTGCCAGCACTCTGGGGGAGGGGGTCTATGGCTACACCTTC. Translating it yields CASTLGEGVYGYTF.

This sequence joins TRBV9 and TRBJ2-7, with TRBD1 matching 8 bases. This CDR3 region has 15 residues. Germline V gives CDR1 SGDLS, CDR2 YYNGEE. With V trimmed by 0 bases and J by 4 bases, 6 bases remained unmatched. CDR3 amino acids: CASSVAWTGKYEQYF. CDR3 in DNA: TGTGCCAGCAGCGTAGCATGGACAGGGAAATACGAGCAGTACTTC.

This clone came up once. The chain couples TRBV3-1 (or the pseudogene TRBV3-2) to TRBJ2-7, with a tentative D call TRBD1 (5 bases). Germline loops: CDR1 LGHDT, CDR2 YNNKEL (reference sequence). The ends were cut back, 4 bases at V and 0 bases at J, with 16 bases in the middle. The CDR3 has 16 residues. The CDR3 coding sequence is TGTGCCAGCAGCCCAGGGATACCAGCCTACTCCTACGAGCAGTACTTC. Translation gives CASSPGIPAYSYEQYF.

The chain has TRBV7-2 and TRBJ1-2; possibly TRBD1 for D (6 bases). V was pared by 2 bases and J by 7 bases, with 11 bases between. Germline CDR1 reads SGHTA; CDR2 reads FQGNSA. The CDR3 length is 13 residues. In nucleotides, the CDR3 is TGTGCCAGCAGCTTATCCAGGGGCTCTGGCTACACCTTC. Residues: CASSLSRGSGYTF.

The chain combines TRBV7-2 with TRBJ2-7; TRBD1 matches at 7 bases. The CDR3 sequence is 15 residues long. The V and J ends lost 0 bases and 2 bases, in that order; junction bases with no gene match: 4. In germline, CDR1 is SGHTA, CDR2 FQGNSA. CDR3 nucleotides: TGTGCCAGCAGCTTAGCGGGACAGAGTGCCTACGAGCAGTACTTC. It yields the protein CASSLAGQSAYEQYF.

The chain employs TRBV15 and TRBJ2-7, with 8 bases lining up with TRBD2. The CDR3 covers 15 residues. Germline V gene data show CDR1 as LNHNV and CDR2 as YYDKDF (reference sequence). V lost 5 bases to trimming and J lost 1 base; unmatched junction nucleotides: 7. Written as DNA, the CDR3 is TGTGCCACCAGCCATCGGACTAGCCGGTCCTACGAGCAGTACTTC. The encoded protein is CATSHRTSRSYEQYF.